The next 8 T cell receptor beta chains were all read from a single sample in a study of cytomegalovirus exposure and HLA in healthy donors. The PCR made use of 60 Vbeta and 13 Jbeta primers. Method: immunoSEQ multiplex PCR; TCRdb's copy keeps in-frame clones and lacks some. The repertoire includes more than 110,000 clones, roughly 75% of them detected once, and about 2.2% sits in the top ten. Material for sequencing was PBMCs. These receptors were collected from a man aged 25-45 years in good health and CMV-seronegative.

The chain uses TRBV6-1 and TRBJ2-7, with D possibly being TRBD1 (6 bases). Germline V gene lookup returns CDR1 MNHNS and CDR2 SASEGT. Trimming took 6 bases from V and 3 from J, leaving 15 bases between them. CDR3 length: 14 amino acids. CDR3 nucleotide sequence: TGTGCCAGCAGCCCCAGGGGCGGAAGCTACGAGCAGTACTTC. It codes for CASSPRGGSYEQYF.

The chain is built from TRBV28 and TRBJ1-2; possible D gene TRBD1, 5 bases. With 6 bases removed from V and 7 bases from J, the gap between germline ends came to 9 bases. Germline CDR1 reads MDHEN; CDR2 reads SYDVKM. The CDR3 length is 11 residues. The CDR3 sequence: CASSARGGYTF. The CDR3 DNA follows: TGTGCCAGCAGCGCTAGGGGTGGCTACACCTTC.

DNA for the CDR3: TGTGCCAGCAGTTACTCGACGGGACAGGCCAACTACGAGCAGTACTTC. It yields the protein CASSYSTGQANYEQYF. V is TRBV6-5 and J is TRBJ2-7; 8 bases fit TRBD1. CDR3 size: 16 residues. V was pared by 0 bases and J by 3 bases, with 7 bases of the junction left unmatched. Germline CDR1 MNHEY, CDR2 SVGAGI.

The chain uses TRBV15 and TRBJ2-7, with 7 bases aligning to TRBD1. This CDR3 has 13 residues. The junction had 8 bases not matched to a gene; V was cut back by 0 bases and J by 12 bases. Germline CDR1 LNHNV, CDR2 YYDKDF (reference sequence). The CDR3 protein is CATSRDPRDSRYF. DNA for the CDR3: TGTGCCACCAGCAGAGATCCCAGGGACAGCCGGTACTTC.

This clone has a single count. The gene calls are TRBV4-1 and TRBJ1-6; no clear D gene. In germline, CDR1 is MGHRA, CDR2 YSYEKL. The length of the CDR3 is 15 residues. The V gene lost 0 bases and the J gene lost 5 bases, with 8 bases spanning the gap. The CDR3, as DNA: TGCGCCAGCAGCCAAGATCGAGTTAATAATTCACCCCTCCACTTT. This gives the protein CASSQDRVNNSPLHF.

CDR3 nucleotides: TGCGCCAGCAGCTTGACCCTAGCAGGTAGCACAGATACGCAGTATTTT. It translates to CASSLTLAGSTDTQYF. The chain combines TRBV5-1 with TRBJ2-3; tentatively, D is TRBD2 (5 bases). V dropped 1 base and J dropped 0 bases, with 12 bases sitting between them. The CDR3 totals 16 residues. CDR1 and CDR2 from the germline V gene are SGHRS and YFSETQ.

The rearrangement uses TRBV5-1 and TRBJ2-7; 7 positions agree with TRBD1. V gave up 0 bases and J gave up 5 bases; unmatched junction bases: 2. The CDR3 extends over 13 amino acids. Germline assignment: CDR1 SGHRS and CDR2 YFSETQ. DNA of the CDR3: TGCGCCAGCAGCTTGGAGCAGGGGGACGAGCAGTACTTC. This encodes CASSLEQGDEQYF.

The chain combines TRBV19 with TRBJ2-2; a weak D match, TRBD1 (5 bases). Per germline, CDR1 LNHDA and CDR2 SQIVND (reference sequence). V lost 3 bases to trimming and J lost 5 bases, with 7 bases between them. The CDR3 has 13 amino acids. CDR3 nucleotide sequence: TGTGCCAGTAGTATGCAGGGTACCGGGGAGCTGTTTTTT. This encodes CASSMQGTGELFF.